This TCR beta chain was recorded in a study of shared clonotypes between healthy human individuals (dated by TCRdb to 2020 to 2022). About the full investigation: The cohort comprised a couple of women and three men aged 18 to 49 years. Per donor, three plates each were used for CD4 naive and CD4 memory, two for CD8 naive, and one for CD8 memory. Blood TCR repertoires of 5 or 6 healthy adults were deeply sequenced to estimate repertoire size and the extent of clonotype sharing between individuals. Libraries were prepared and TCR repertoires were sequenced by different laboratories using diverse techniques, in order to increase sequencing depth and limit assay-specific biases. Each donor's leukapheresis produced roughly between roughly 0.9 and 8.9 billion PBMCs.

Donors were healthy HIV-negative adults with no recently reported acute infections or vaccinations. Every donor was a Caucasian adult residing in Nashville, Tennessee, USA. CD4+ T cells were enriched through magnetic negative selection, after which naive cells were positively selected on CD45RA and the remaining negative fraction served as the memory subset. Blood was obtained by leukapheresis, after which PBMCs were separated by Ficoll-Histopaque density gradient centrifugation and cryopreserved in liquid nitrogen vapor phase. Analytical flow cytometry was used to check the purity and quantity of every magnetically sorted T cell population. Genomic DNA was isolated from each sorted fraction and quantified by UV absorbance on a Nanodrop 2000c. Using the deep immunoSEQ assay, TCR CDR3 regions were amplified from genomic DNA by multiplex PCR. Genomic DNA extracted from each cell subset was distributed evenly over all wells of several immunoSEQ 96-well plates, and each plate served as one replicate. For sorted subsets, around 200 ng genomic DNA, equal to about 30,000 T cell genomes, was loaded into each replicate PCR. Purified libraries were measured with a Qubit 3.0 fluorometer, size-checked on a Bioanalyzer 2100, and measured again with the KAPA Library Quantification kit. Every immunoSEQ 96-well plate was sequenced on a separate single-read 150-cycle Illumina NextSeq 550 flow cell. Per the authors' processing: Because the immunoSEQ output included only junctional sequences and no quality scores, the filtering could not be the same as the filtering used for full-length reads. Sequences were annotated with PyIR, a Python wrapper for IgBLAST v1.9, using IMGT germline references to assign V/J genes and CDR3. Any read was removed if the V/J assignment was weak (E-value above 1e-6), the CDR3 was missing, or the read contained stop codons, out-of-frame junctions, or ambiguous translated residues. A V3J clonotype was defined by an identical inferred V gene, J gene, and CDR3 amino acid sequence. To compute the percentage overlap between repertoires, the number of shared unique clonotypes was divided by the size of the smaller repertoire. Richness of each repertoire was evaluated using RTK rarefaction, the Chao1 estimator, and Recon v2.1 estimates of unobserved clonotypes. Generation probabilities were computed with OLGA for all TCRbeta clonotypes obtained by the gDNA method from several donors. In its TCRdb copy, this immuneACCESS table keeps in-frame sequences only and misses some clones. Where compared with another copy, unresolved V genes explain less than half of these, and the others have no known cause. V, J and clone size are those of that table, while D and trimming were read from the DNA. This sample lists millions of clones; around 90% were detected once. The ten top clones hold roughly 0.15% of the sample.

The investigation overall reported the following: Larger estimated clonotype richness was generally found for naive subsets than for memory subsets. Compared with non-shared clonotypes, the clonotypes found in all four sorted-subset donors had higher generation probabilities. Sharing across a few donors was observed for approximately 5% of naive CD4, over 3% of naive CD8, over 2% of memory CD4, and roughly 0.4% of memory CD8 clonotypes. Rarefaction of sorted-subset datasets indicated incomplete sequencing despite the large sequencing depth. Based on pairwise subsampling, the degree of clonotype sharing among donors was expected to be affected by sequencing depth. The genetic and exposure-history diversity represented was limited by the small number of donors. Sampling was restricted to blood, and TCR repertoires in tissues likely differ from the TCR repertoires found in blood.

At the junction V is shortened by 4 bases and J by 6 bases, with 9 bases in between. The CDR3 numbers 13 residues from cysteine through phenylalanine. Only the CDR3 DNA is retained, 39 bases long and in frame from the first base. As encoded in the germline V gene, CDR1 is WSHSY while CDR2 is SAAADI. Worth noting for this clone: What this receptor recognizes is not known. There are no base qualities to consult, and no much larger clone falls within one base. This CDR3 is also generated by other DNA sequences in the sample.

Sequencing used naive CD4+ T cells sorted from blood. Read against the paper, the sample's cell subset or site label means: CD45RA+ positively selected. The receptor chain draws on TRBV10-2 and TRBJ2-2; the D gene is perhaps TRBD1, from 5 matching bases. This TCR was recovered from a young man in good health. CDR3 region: CASSVDRPGELFF. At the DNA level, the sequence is TGCGCCAGCAGTGTCGACAGACCCGGGGAGCTGTTTTTT.